This T cell receptor beta chain comes out of a study of blood T cell repertoires in COVID-19. Deletions cut 1 base from V and 3 bases from J, with 7 bases between. Germline CDR1 and CDR2: SGHRS and YFSETQ. CDR3 length: 14 amino acids. Libraries were prepared by immunoSEQ multiplex PCR; TCRdb keeps only in-frame clonotypes and omits some of them. This sample has more than 100,000 clones, with 70% to 90% found just once. To note about this clone: This CDR3 is also generated by other DNA sequences in the sample.

What was sequenced was peripheral blood. The clonotype originates from a woman in her fifties or sixties with acute or convalescent COVID-19. V usage is TRBV5-1 and J usage is TRBJ1-4; weak D call: TRBD1 (6 bases). The CDR3 DNA reads as TGCGCCAGCAGCTTGCAGGGGCCTAATGAAAAACTGTTTTTT. Translated: CASSLQGPNEKLFF.